One and the same sample provided the 12 T cell receptor beta chains below, sequenced in a study of shared clonotypes between healthy human individuals. Sequenced by immunoSEQ multiplex PCR; TCRdb stores in-frame clones only, minus some. The sample holds about 980,000 clones; around 80% are singletons and the top ten take about 1.5%. The sample consisted of memory CD4+ T cells sorted from blood. Indicated subset: CD45RA-negative fraction. The receptors were gathered from a man in his late teens or twenties in good health.

This clone showed up just once. The chain has TRBV13 and TRBJ2-1, with 11 nucleotides matching TRBD2. Germline V gives CDR1 PRHDT, CDR2 FYEKMQ (reference sequence). Trimming removed 1 base from V and 7 bases from J; junction bases left unmatched: 3. The CDR3 is 15 residues long. CDR3 protein: CASSLVSGGANEQFF. The CDR3 coding sequence is TGTGCCAGCAGCTTAGTTAGCGGGGGGGCGAATGAGCAGTTCTTC.

On this clone: One end of the junction fails to match germline, which may point to a read error. The CDR3 DNA reads TGTGCCAGCAGAGAAGGGGGGATTAATGAGCAGTTCTTC. Translation gives CASREGGINEQFF. The chain joins TRBV6-1 to TRBJ2-1; D may be TRBD1 or TRBD2 (6 bases each). The CDR3 sequence is 13 residues long. Looked up from germline, CDR1 is MNHNS and CDR2 is SASEGT.

The chain employs TRBV6-1 and TRBJ1-5, with D maybe TRBD1 (5 bases). The CDR3 loop spans 13 amino acids. CDR1 is MNHNS and CDR2 is SASEGT in the germline V gene. V was trimmed by 8 bases and J by 0 bases, leaving 8 bases between them. This CDR3 reads CASSTVSNQPQHF. The DNA for the CDR3 is TGTGCCAGCTCGACAGTTAGCAATCAGCCCCAGCATTTT.

The chain employs TRBV6-6 and TRBJ2-1; 7 nucleotides align to TRBD1. CDR1 is MNHNY, CDR2 SVGAGI, per germline (reference sequence). The CDR3 consists of 15 residues. J was trimmed by 6 bases and V by 6 bases; bases with no gene match: 11. The CDR3 coding sequence is TGTGCCAGCAGCGATGGACAGGCTTCTATCAATGAGCAGTTCTTC. Amino acid sequence: CASSDGQASINEQFF.

In this sample, this clone turned up a few times. This sequence joins TRBV7-9 and TRBJ1-6, with D perhaps TRBD1 (5 bases). The V gene's germline CDR1 is SEHNR and CDR2 FQNEAQ (reference sequence). V lost 5 bases to trimming and J lost 4 bases, with 9 bases between them. The CDR3 runs 14 residues. The CDR3 nucleotides are TGTGCCAGCAGCCCAGGGAATTATAATTCACCCCTCCACTTT. Protein product: CASSPGNYNSPLHF.

The chain has TRBV5-6 and TRBJ2-7; D gene ambiguous. Germline V gene data show CDR1 as SGHDT and CDR2 as YYEEEE. This CDR3 has 16 residues. V gave up 0 bases and J gave up 1 base, with 14 bases separating them. The CDR3 reads CASSLGKGRLSYEQYF. The CDR3 DNA is TGTGCCAGCAGCTTGGGGAAGGGCAGACTGTCCTACGAGCAGTACTTC.

This CDR3 reads CASSVGTSGNEQFF. The CDR3 coding sequence is TGTGCCAGCAGCGTAGGTACTAGCGGCAATGAGCAGTTCTTC. This chain uses TRBV9 with TRBJ2-1, with TRBD2 matching 8 bases. V shed 0 bases, J shed 6 bases, and the junction held 2 bases outside the gene matches. CDR1 is SGDLS, CDR2 YYNGEE, per germline. This CDR3 comprises 14 residues. The variable domain in full, completed from reference TRBV9 and TRBJ2-1, reads DSGVTQTPKHLITATGQRVTLRCSPRSGDLSVYWYQQSLDQGLQFLIQYYNGEERAKGNILERFSAQQFPDLHSELNLSSLELGDSALYFCASSVGTSGNEQFFGPGTRLTVL.

The chain carries TRBV7-9 and TRBJ2-5, with TRBD1 as a possible D gene (6 bases). CDR3 length: 16 residues. Germline CDR1 and CDR2: SEHNR and FQNEAQ (reference sequence). Trimming cost V 5 bases and J 4 bases, with 20 bases left between them. CDR3 DNA sequence: TGTGCCAGCAGCCGCCCCGTCGTTGGGGGCCGAGAGACCCAGTACTTC. This sequence encodes CASSRPVVGGRETQYF. Full variable domain (outside the CDR3, taken from reference TRBV7-9 and TRBJ2-5): DTGVSQNPRHKITKRGQNVTFRCDPISEHNRLYWYRQTLGQGPEFLTYFQNEAQLEKSRLLSDRFSAERPKGSFSTLEIQRTEQGDSAMYLCASSRPVVGGRETQYFGPGTRLLVL.

The chain joins TRBV7-9 to TRBJ1-4; TRBD1 aligns across 9 bases. CDR3 length: 14 residues. CDR1 is SEHNR and CDR2 is FQNEAQ in the germline V gene (reference sequence). V was clipped by 4 bases and J by 7 bases; unmatched bases: 4. CDR3 nucleotide sequence: TGTGCCAGCAGCTCGACAGGGGGAAGTGAAAAACTGTTTTTT. Residues: CASSSTGGSEKLFF.

The chain combines TRBV6-5 with TRBJ1-5; tentatively, D is TRBD1 (5 bases). Trimming took 6 bases from V and 2 from J, leaving 14 bases between them. The CDR3 sequence is 15 residues long. Germline V gene data show CDR1 as MNHEY and CDR2 as SVGAGI. The CDR3: CASSFQGGGNQPQHF. As DNA, the CDR3 is TGTGCCAGCAGCTTTCAGGGCGGCGGCAATCAGCCCCAGCATTTT.

This clone showed up just once. A junction boundary mismatches the germline segment, possibly from a read error. The rearrangement joins TRBV7-8 to TRBJ1-2; unclear D gene. The CDR3 has 11 amino acids. CDR1 SGHVS and CDR2 FQNEAQ come from the germline V gene. The CDR3 loop reads CASSSMGMTYF. The CDR3, as DNA: TGTGCCAGCAGCTCGATGGGAATGACATACTTC.

This chain links TRBV5-4 with TRBJ1-4; tentatively, D is TRBD1 (5 bases). The CDR3 extends over 15 amino acids. The germline gives CDR1 SGHNT, CDR2 YYREEE (reference sequence). V lost 3 bases, J lost 5 bases, and 14 bases lay in between. The CDR3 DNA reads TGTGCCAGCAGCTCAACAGGTTTGGGGAATGAAAAACTGTTTTTT. This encodes CASSSTGLGNEKLFF.